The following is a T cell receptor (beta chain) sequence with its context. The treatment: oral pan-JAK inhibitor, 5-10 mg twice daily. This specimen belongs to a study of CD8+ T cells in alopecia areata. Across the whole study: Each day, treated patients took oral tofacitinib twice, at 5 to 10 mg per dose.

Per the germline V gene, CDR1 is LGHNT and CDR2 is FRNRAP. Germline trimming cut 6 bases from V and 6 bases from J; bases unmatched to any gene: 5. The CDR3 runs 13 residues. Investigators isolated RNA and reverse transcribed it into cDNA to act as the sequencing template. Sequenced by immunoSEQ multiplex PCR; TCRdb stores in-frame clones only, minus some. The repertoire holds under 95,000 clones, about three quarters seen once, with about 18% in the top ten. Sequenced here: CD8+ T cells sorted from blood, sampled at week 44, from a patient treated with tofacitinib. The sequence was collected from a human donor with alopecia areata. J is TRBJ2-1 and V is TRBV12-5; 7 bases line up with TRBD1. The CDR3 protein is CASGQQGFNEQFF. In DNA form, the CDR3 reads TGTGCTAGTGGCCAACAGGGGTTCAATGAGCAGTTCTTC.